These 7 T cell receptor beta chains were sequenced from one sample in a study of blood T cell repertoires in COVID-19. The assay was immunoSEQ multiplex PCR, and TCRdb's table has in-frame clones only and misses some. The sample includes 90,000 to 100,000 clones, more than 75% of them seen just once. Sequenced sample: peripheral blood. Every receptor here comes from a human donor in a cohort sampled during active COVID-19.

The gene calls are TRBV11-3 and TRBJ1-1; possible D gene TRBD1, 5 bases. With 3 bases removed from V and 11 bases from J, the gap between germline ends came to 10 bases. Germline-derived CDR1 and CDR2 are SGHNT and YENEEA. This CDR3 spans 11 amino acids. CDR3 region: CASSLGGKAFF. The CDR3 DNA reads TGTGCCAGCAGCTTGGGGGGAAAGGCTTTCTTT.

The rearrangement joins TRBV5-1 to TRBJ2-3, with TRBD1 identical over 8 bases. J gave up 2 bases and V 4 bases, and 6 bases lay outside the gene matches. The germline gives CDR1 SGHRS, CDR2 YFSETQ. The CDR3 spans 15 residues. DNA for the CDR3: TGCGCCAGCAGCAATAGGGACAGGAACACAGATACGCAGTATTTT. Translation: CASSNRDRNTDTQYF.

V gene TRBV4-1 combines with J gene TRBJ1-5; no reliable D call. The CDR3 has 15 residues. The V end was cut by 2 bases, the J end by 0 bases, with 8 bases between. Germline lookup yields CDR1 MGHRA and CDR2 YSYEKL. CDR3 DNA sequence: TGCGCCAGCAGCCAAAGAGTCGGTAGCAATCAGCCCCAGCATTTT. It encodes CASSQRVGSNQPQHF.

Details on this clone: One end of the junction does not line up with germline, which may come from a read error. CDR3 DNA: TGTGCTAGCAGCACACAGGGGGCGCGGGTGAACACTGAAGCTTTCTTT. It encodes CASSTQGARVNTEAFF. The V gene is TRBV7-7, the J gene TRBJ1-1; 9 bases align to TRBD1. The germline V gene has CDR1 SSHAT and CDR2 FNYEAQ (reference sequence). The CDR3 consists of 16 residues.

The rearrangement uses TRBV5-1 and TRBJ2-1; TRBD2 aligns across 12 bases. The V gene end was trimmed by 4 bases and the J gene end by 3 bases; junction bases not matched to a gene: 5. The CDR3 runs to 16 residues. Germline assignment: CDR1 SGHRS and CDR2 YFSETQ. This CDR3 reads CASSAASGGDYNEQFF. DNA for the CDR3: TGCGCCAGCAGCGCGGCTAGCGGGGGGGACTACAATGAGCAGTTCTTC. Variable domain in full (rest from reference TRBV5-1 and TRBJ2-1): KAGVTQTPRYLIKTRGQQVTLSCSPISGHRSVSWYQQTPGQGLQFLFEYFSETQRNKGNFPGRFSGRQFSNSRSEMNVSTLELGDSALYLCASSAASGGDYNEQFFGPGTRLTVL.

The gene calls are TRBV6-2 or TRBV6-3 and TRBJ2-2, with D possibly being TRBD1 (5 bases). Trimming shortened V by 2 bases and J by 0 bases, and 19 bases separated the two germline ends. Germline V gene lookup returns CDR1 MNHEY and CDR2 SVGEGT. The CDR3 is made up of 19 amino acids. The CDR3 spells CASSYPLFGAGANTGELFF. For the CDR3, the DNA is TGTGCCAGCAGTTACCCGCTCTTTGGGGCAGGAGCGAACACCGGGGAGCTGTTTTTT.

This chain links TRBV4-3 with TRBJ1-1; D gene uncertain. Germline CDR1 reads LGHNA; CDR2 reads YSLEER. V was trimmed by 4 bases and J by 3 bases, leaving 9 bases between them. This CDR3 spans 13 amino acids. CDR3 loop: CASSLLRDTEAFF. CDR3 bases: TGCGCCAGCAGCCTTTTGCGGGACACTGAAGCTTTCTTT.